This T cell receptor (beta chain) was captured in a study of STAT3 mutations in large granular lymphocyte leukemia. The data were produced by immunoSEQ multiplex PCR, yet TCRdb's version contains in-frame clones alone and is incomplete. The table lists about 20,000 clones, 92% of them singletons. This clone was recorded once. As yet, its antigen is unknown. The CDR3 has 13 amino acids. V was clipped by 3 bases and J by 3 bases; unmatched bases: 3. The germline V gene encodes CDR1 SGDLS and CDR2 YYNGEE. Study-wide results and limits: At least one immunodominant TCR beta clonotype appeared in every T-cell large granular lymphocyte leukemia patient.

The sequenced sample consisted of peripheral blood mononuclear cells. The V call is TRBV9, the J call TRBJ2-7; TRBD1 agrees at 7 bases. The origin of this receptor is a man in his sixties with T-cell large granular lymphocyte leukemia. Some clones in this sample may be carry-over from other donors' samples. CDR3: CASSGDRSYEQYF. In nucleotides, the CDR3 is TGTGCCAGCAGCGGGGACAGAAGCTACGAGCAGTACTTC.